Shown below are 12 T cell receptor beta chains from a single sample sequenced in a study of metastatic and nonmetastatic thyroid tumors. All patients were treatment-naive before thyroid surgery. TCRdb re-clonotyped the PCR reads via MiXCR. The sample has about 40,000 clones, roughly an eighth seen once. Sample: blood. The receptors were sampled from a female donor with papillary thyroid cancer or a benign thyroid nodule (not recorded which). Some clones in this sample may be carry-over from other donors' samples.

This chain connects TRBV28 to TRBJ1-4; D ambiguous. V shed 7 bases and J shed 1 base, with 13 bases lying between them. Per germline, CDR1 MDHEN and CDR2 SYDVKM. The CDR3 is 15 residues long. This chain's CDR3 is CASTTPEGTNEKLFF. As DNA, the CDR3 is TGTGCCAGCACAACTCCGGAGGGAACTAATGAAAAACTGTTTTTT.

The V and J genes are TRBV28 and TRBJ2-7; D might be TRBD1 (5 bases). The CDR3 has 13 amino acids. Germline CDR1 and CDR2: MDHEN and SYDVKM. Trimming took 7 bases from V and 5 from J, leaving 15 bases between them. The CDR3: CASNQRGEDEQYF. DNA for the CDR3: TGTGCCAGCAATCAAAGGGGCGAGGACGAGCAGTACTTC.

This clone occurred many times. The CDR3 DNA is TGTGCCAGCAGTTTAAGGGACACCAACCAGTACTTC. Its translation: CASSLRDTNQYF. The chain is built from TRBV12-3 or TRBV12-4 and TRBJ2-5, with D maybe TRBD1 (6 bases). This CDR3 contains 12 residues. Trimming removed 2 bases from V and 10 bases from J, with 11 bases in between.

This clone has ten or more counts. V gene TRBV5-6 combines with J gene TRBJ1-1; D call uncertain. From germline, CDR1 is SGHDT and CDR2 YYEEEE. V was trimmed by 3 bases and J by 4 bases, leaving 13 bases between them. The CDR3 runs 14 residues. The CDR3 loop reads CASSSTGLGTEAFF. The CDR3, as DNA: TGTGCCAGCAGCTCCACCGGGTTGGGCACTGAAGCTTTCTTT.

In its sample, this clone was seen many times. As DNA, the CDR3 is TGTGCCAGCAATAGACAGGGTCGGGAAAAACTGTTTTTT. It translates to CASNRQGREKLFF. The chain is built from TRBV2 and TRBJ1-4; TRBD1 matches 7 bases. Germline values: CDR1 SNHLY, CDR2 FYNNEI. V was pared by 7 bases and J by 8 bases, with 7 bases of the junction left unmatched. The CDR3 sequence is 13 residues long.

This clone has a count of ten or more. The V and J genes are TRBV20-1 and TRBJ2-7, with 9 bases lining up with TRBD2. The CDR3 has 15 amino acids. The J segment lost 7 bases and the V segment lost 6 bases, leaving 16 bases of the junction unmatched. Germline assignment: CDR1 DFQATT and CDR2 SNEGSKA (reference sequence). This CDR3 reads CSAPSAGGPQWEQYF. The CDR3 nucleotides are TGCAGTGCCCCCAGTGCGGGAGGGCCCCAATGGGAGCAGTACTTC.

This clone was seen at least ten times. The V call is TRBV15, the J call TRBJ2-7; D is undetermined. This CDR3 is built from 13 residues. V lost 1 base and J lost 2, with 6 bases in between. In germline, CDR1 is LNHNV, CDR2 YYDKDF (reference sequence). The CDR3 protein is CATSRGVTYEQYF. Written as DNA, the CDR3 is TGTGCCACCAGCAGAGGTGTGACCTACGAGCAGTACTTC.

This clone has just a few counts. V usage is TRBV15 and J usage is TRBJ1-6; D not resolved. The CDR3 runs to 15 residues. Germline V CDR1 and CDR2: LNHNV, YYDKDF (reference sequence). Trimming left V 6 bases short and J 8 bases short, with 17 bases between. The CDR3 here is CATSSRGTLYSPLHF. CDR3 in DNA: TGTGCCACCAGTAGCCGGGGAACCCTCTATTCACCCCTCCACTTT.

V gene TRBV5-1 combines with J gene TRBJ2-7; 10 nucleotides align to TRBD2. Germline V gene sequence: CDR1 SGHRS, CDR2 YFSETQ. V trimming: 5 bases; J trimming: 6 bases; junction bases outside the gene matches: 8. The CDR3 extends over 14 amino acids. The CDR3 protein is CASRTGTSDPEQYF. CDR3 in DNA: TGCGCCAGCAGGACAGGGACTAGCGATCCCGAGCAGTACTTC.

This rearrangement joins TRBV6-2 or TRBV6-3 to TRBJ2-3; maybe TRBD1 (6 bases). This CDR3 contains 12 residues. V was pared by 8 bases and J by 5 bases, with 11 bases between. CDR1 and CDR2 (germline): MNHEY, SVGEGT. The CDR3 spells CASYRDQDTQYF. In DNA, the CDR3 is TGTGCCAGCTACAGGGATCAAGATACGCAGTATTTT.

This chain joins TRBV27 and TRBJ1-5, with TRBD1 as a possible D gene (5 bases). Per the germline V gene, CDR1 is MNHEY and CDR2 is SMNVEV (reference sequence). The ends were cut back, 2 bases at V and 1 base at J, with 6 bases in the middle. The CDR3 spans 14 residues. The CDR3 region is CASSLRDSNQPQHF. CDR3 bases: TGTGCCAGCAGTTTAAGGGACAGCAATCAGCCCCAGCATTTT.

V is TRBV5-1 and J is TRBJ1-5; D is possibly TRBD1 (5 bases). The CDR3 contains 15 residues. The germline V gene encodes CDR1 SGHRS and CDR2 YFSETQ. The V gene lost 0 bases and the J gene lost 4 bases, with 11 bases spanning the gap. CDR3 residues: CASSLGDLPNQPQHF. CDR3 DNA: TGCGCCAGCAGCTTGGGGGACCTACCAAATCAGCCCCAGCATTTT. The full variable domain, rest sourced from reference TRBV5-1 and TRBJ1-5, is KAGVTQTPRYLIKTRGQQVTLSCSPISGHRSVSWYQQTPGQGLQFLFEYFSETQRNKGNFPGRFSGRQFSNSRSEMNVSTLELGDSALYLCASSLGDLPNQPQHFGDGTRLSIL.